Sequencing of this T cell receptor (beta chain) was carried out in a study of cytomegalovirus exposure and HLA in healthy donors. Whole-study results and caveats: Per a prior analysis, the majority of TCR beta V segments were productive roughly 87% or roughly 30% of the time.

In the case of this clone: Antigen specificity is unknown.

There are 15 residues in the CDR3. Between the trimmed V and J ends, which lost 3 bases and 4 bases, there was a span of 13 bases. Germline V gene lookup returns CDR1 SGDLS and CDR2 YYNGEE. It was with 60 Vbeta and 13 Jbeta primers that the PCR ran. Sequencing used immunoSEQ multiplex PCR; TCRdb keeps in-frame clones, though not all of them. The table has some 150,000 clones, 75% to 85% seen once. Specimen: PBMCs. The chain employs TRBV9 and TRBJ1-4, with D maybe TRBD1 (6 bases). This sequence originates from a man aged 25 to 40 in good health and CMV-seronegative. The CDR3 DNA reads TGTGCCAGCAGCGCGGGGGGGGGCCTTAATGAAAAACTGTTTTTT. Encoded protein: CASSAGGGLNEKLFF.